The clone carrying this TCR beta chain showed up just a few times. These data belong to a study of identical twins. The CDR3 sequence is 13 residues long. V was clipped by 6 bases and J by 6 bases; unmatched bases: 7. The germline gives CDR1 WSHSY, CDR2 SAAADI. TCRdb used MiXCR to reprocess the 5' RACE reads, holding one entry per CDR3 protein. The sample lists about 550,000 distinct CDR3 sequences; approximately 20% were seen once. These data also featured in a second study, about yellow fever vaccine responses in identical twins.

The genes are TRBV10-2 and TRBJ2-7, with 8 bases that match TRBD1. The sample taken for sequencing was CD4+ T cells sorted from blood. This receptor was obtained from a woman aged 18-35 years in good health. This CDR3 is CASSRGQGTEQYF. CDR3 in DNA: TGCGCCAGCAGCCGAGGACAGGGCACCGAGCAGTACTTC.